These 5 T cell receptor beta chains came from one sample sequenced in a study of cytomegalovirus exposure and HLA in healthy donors. 13 Jbeta primers and 60 Vbeta primers were used for the PCR. Profiled with immunoSEQ multiplex PCR; TCRdb holds only in-frame clones, not every one. The sample has 150,000 to 200,000 clones; 80% to 85% are singletons. The sequencing input was PBMCs. The source is a boy aged 5-17 years in good health and CMV-seronegative.

V gene TRBV6-5 combines with J gene TRBJ2-1; tentative D call: TRBD1 (6 bases). The germline V gene encodes CDR1 MNHEY and CDR2 SVGAGI. V gave up 2 bases and J gave up 6 bases, with 14 bases separating them. This CDR3 has 15 amino acids. CDR3 residues: CASSYLPPRGNEQFF. The CDR3 coding sequence is TGTGCCAGCAGTTACCTGCCCCCCAGGGGCAATGAGCAGTTCTTC.

The gene calls are TRBV5-4 and TRBJ1-1; TRBD1 might be the D (5 bases). Germline V gives CDR1 SGHNT, CDR2 YYREEE (reference sequence). The CDR3 loop spans 13 amino acids. V gave up 3 bases and J gave up 5 bases, with 11 bases separating them. CDR3 DNA: TGTGCCAGCAGCTCGGTGGGGGGGACTGAAGCTTTCTTT. As protein: CASSSVGGTEAFF.

This clone appeared a single time. CDR3 sequence reads: CASSSGDGLRTDTQYF. CDR3 in DNA: TGTGCCAGCAGCTCAGGGGACGGGCTTCGCACAGATACGCAGTATTTT. This rearrangement joins TRBV11-2 to TRBJ2-3, with D possibly being TRBD1 (6 bases). V lost 4 bases and J 1 base, leaving 15 bases between the germline ends. The CDR3 has 16 amino acids. The germline V gene has CDR1 SGHAT and CDR2 FQNNGV. The variable domain in full, completed from reference TRBV11-2 and TRBJ2-3, reads EAGVAQSPRYKIIEKRQSVAFWCNPISGHATLYWYQQILGQGPKLLIQFQNNGVVDDSQLPKDRFSAERLKGVDSTLKIQPAKLEDSAVYLCASSSGDGLRTDTQYFGPGTRLTVL.

V gene TRBV18 combines with J gene TRBJ2-5; D remains unclear. The CDR3 runs 13 residues. In germline, CDR1 is KGHSH, CDR2 LQKENI. Deletions cut 2 bases from V and 4 bases from J, with 8 bases between. CDR3 nucleotide sequence: TGTGCCAGCTCACCAGGTTCCGGAGAGACCCAGTACTTC. As protein: CASSPGSGETQYF.

The rearrangement joins TRBV28 to TRBJ1-1; 8 nucleotides line up with TRBD1. Germline lookup yields CDR1 MDHEN and CDR2 SYDVKM. V lost 3 bases, J lost 4 bases, and 4 bases stayed unmatched. CDR3 length: 14 amino acids. CDR3 protein: CASSFQGATTEAFF. In DNA, the CDR3 is TGTGCCAGCAGTTTCCAGGGGGCGACCACTGAAGCTTTCTTT.